This is a list of T cell receptor beta chains from one sample in a study of regulatory T cells in long-lasting Graves disease. TCRdb reprocessed the multiplex PCR reads via MiXCR and lists one record per CDR3 protein. The table includes approximately 270,000 distinct CDR3 sequences, roughly 18% detected once. These records were also assigned to another study, of T cells in Graves' hyperthyroidism and ophthalmopathy.

Sequences were derived from peripheral blood mononuclear cells (PBMCs), sampled at new diagnosis, from a patient treated with antithyroid drugs. These receptor sequences come from a woman in her thirties with Graves disease. CDR3s include the opening cysteine and the closing phenylalanine or tryptophan. The D gene is left open where the match is weak. Clone size appears in some rows only: once, few, many, or a class for an expanded clone.

j_call clone_size v_call d_call cdr3_aa cdr3_nt
TRBJ1-6 few TRBV19 NA CASTPTRGSYNSPLHF TGTGCCAGTACCCCTACCAGGGGCTCCTATAATTCACCCCTCCACTTT
TRBJ1-1 many TRBV19 NA CASSPDTLGLIAFF TGTGCCAGTAGTCCGGACACCCTGGGACTGATTGCTTTCTTT
TRBJ2-1 many TRBV5-6 NA CASSLDPGGYNEQFF TGTGCCAGCAGCTTAGATCCAGGCGGATACAATGAGCAGTTCTTC
TRBJ2-1 many TRBV11-2 NA CASSLIVQGEQFF TGTGCCAGCAGCTTAATCGTGCAGGGGGAGCAGTTCTTC
TRBJ1-4 many TRBV7-6 NA CASSLVVSRNEKLFF TGTGCCAGCAGCTTAGTTGTCAGCCGTAATGAAAAACTGTTTTTT
TRBJ2-1 NA TRBV14 NA CASSQDVGIGGSNEQFF TGTGCCAGCAGCCAAGACGTCGGGATCGGGGGCAGCAATGAGCAGTTCTTC
TRBJ1-1 many TRBV18 TRBD1 CASSPGGATGGGTEAFF TGTGCCAGCTCACCTGGAGGCGCCACAGGGGGCGGCACTGAAGCTTTCTTT
TRBJ2-1 few TRBV18 NA CASSRRDLSYDEQFF TGTGCCAGCTCACGAAGGGATCTCTCCTACGATGAGCAGTTCTTC
TRBJ2-1 NA TRBV2 TRBD2 CASSSPSGGALHEQFF TGTGCCAGCAGTTCCCCTAGCGGGGGGGCCCTCCATGAGCAGTTCTTC
TRBJ1-5 many TRBV20-1 NA CSAPQGGGNQPQHF TGCAGTGCGCCTCAGGGAGGGGGCAATCAGCCCCAGCATTTT
TRBJ2-1 many TRBV7-7 TRBD2 CASSQTSGGAHEQFF TGTGCTAGCAGCCAAACTAGCGGGGGGGCCCATGAGCAGTTCTTC
TRBJ1-1 many TRBV11-2 NA CASNLFGGTEAFF TGTGCCAGCAACCTATTCGGGGGGACTGAAGCTTTCTTT
TRBJ1-6 few TRBV27 NA CATGTLNTNSPLHF TGTGCCACAGGGACACTCAATACCAATTCACCCCTCCACTTT
TRBJ2-1 many TRBV14 NA CASSQVYNEQFF TGTGCCAGCAGCCAAGTCTACAATGAGCAGTTCTTC
TRBJ1-2 many TRBV5-1 TRBD1 CASSLAGDSSYGYTF TGCGCCAGCAGCTTGGCAGGGGACAGTTCCTATGGCTACACCTTC
TRBJ1-4 many TRBV28 NA CASTQPAKATNEKLFF TGTGCCAGCACTCAACCGGCCAAAGCAACTAATGAAAAACTGTTTTTT
TRBJ1-1 many TRBV18 NA CASSPFQNTEAFF TGTGCCAGCTCACCTTTTCAGAACACTGAAGCTTTCTTT
TRBJ1-6 few TRBV19 NA CASSIGLLQKRNSPLHF TGTGCCAGTAGTATAGGCCTATTACAGAAACGGAATTCACCCCTCCACTTT
TRBJ1-2 many TRBV5-1 NA CASSSIGGVYGYTF TGCGCCAGCAGCTCTATAGGGGGAGTCTATGGCTACACCTTC
TRBJ1-3 many TRBV9 NA CASSVTVSGNTIYF TGTGCCAGCAGCGTCACAGTGTCTGGAAACACCATATATTTT
TRBJ1-6 many TRBV2 NA CASSVALLAPLHF TGTGCCAGCAGTGTAGCATTATTAGCACCCCTCCACTTT
TRBJ2-5 many TRBV20-1 NA CSASGGQETQYF TGCAGTGCTTCCGGGGGCCAAGAGACCCAGTACTTC
TRBJ1-2 many TRBV5-1 NA CASSREGVYYGYTF TGCGCCAGCAGCAGGGAGGGGGTGTACTATGGCTACACCTTC
TRBJ2-1 many TRBV20-1 TRBD1 CSAREWDRGRNEQFF TGCAGTGCTAGAGAATGGGACAGGGGAAGAAATGAGCAGTTCTTC
TRBJ2-1 many TRBV12-3/TRBV12-4 NA CASSSASFDYNEQFF TGTGCCAGCAGTTCAGCTAGCTTTGATTACAATGAGCAGTTCTTC
TRBJ1-2 many TRBV20-1 NA CSARQAYVYGYTF TGCAGTGCTAGACAGGCATATGTTTATGGCTACACCTTC
TRBJ1-3 many TRBV27 NA CASRDASPGNTIYF TGTGCCAGCAGGGACGCCTCGCCAGGAAACACCATATATTTT
TRBJ1-1 many TRBV12-3/TRBV12-4 NA CASSLGGATEAFF TGTGCCAGCAGTTTAGGCGGGGCCACTGAAGCTTTCTTT
TRBJ2-1 once TRBV18 TRBD2 CASSPGTSGGEQFF TGTGCCAGCTCACCCGGGACTAGCGGTGGTGAGCAGTTCTTC
TRBJ2-1 many TRBV5-1 NA CASSLGRGANSYNEQFF TGCGCCAGCAGCTTGGGCCGGGGGGCTAACTCCTACAATGAGCAGTTCTTC
TRBJ1-6 many TRBV27 NA CASSLRWSAILHF TGTGCCAGCAGTTTAAGGTGGTCTGCCATCCTCCACTTT
TRBJ2-5 many TRBV20-1 NA CSARDSSPQYF TGCAGTGCTAGAGATTCCTCACCCCAGTACTTC
TRBJ1-4 few TRBV20-1 NA CSARVGVSEKLFF TGCAGTGCTAGAGTGGGGGTTTCTGAAAAACTGTTTTTT
TRBJ2-4 few TRBV5-1 NA CAPWGSKNIQYF TGCGCCCCGTGGGGGTCCAAAAACATTCAGTACTTC
TRBJ2-4 NA TRBV4-1 TRBD2 CASSPGLAGGIAKNIQYF TGCGCCAGCAGCCCGGGACTAGCGGGGGGGATAGCCAAAAACATTCAGTACTTC
TRBJ2-1 many TRBV7-9 NA CASSLQGNDEQFF TGTGCCAGCAGCTTACAGGGGAACGATGAGCAGTTCTTC
TRBJ2-1 many TRBV7-2 NA CASSLVRAVNEQFF TGTGCCAGCAGCTTAGTCAGGGCGGTGAATGAGCAGTTCTTC
TRBJ1-2 many TRBV5-6 NA CASSRTDYGYTF TGTGCCAGCAGCAGGACAGACTATGGCTACACCTTC
TRBJ2-5 many TRBV20-1 NA CSANGPMETQYF TGCAGTGCTAACGGACCTATGGAGACCCAGTACTTC
TRBJ1-6 many TRBV5-1 TRBD1 CASSPGGTGGDSPLHF TGCGCCAGCAGCCCTGGGGGGACAGGGGGAGACTCACCCCTCCACTTT
TRBJ1-2 many TRBV27 NA CASSLFPAQNYGYTF TGTGCCAGCAGTTTGTTCCCGGCACAGAACTATGGCTACACCTTC
TRBJ2-5 many TRBV5-5 TRBD2 CASSPTSGEGRAQYF TGTGCCAGCAGCCCGACTAGCGGGGAGGGCAGGGCCCAGTACTTC
TRBJ1-5 many TRBV12-3/TRBV12-4 TRBD1 CASSLDRGSNQPQHF TGTGCCAGCAGTCTGGACAGGGGTAGCAATCAGCCCCAGCATTTT
TRBJ1-5 many TRBV18 TRBD1 CASSPAVGTGDYQPQHF TGTGCCAGCTCACCAGCTGTTGGGACAGGTGATTATCAGCCCCAGCATTTT
TRBJ1-1 many TRBV12-3/TRBV12-4 NA CASTLGRGNTEAFF TGTGCCAGCACCCTAGGCAGGGGGAACACTGAAGCTTTCTTT
TRBJ1-5 many TRBV15 NA CATSPSGSNQPQHF TGTGCCACCAGCCCCTCCGGGAGCAATCAGCCCCAGCATTTT
TRBJ1-5 many TRBV19 NA CASTPGLRNQPQHF TGTGCCAGTACGCCGGGACTGCGAAATCAGCCCCAGCATTTT
TRBJ2-5 few TRBV13 TRBD2 CASSLEGLAGGPQETQYF TGTGCCAGCAGCTTAGAGGGACTAGCGGGGGGCCCGCAAGAGACCCAGTACTTC
TRBJ1-3 many TRBV28 NA CASSFWYGSGNTIYF TGTGCCAGCAGTTTTTGGTACGGCTCTGGAAACACCATATATTTT
TRBJ1-2 many TRBV10-3 TRBD1 CATSERGTGDNYGYTF TGTGCCACCAGTGAGAGAGGGACAGGGGATAACTATGGCTACACCTTC
TRBJ1-1 many TRBV6-1 NA CASRGGMDAMNTEAFF TGTGCCAGCAGGGGGGGGATGGACGCTATGAACACTGAAGCTTTCTTT
TRBJ2-7 many TRBV7-9 TRBD2 CASSFLSGLSYEQYF TGTGCCAGCAGCTTCCTTAGCGGGCTCTCCTACGAGCAGTACTTC
TRBJ2-5 NA TRBV20-1 NA CSALHGGGVFGTQYF TGCAGTGCCTTGCATGGGGGGGGCGTGTTTGGGACCCAGTACTTC
TRBJ1-2 many TRBV11-2 NA CASSSGTDPYGYTF TGTGCCAGCAGTTCCGGGACCGACCCTTATGGCTACACCTTC
TRBJ2-2 few TRBV20-1 NA CSARGASATGELFF TGCAGTGCTAGGGGGGCGAGTGCAACCGGGGAGCTGTTTTTT
TRBJ1-5 NA TRBV19 NA CASSIGRANSNQPQHF TGTGCCAGTAGTATTGGGCGGGCGAATAGCAATCAGCCCCAGCATTTT
TRBJ2-7 many TRBV20-1 NA CSARDRGNLSSYEQYF TGCAGTGCTAGAGATAGGGGGAACCTGAGCTCCTACGAGCAGTACTTC
TRBJ1-2 many TRBV3-1 NA CASSQDRDGYGYTF TGTGCCAGCAGCCAAGATCGGGACGGCTATGGCTACACCTTC
TRBJ2-3 many TRBV29-1 TRBD2 CSARTSGASTDTQYF TGCAGCGCAAGGACTAGCGGGGCCAGCACAGATACGCAGTATTTT